What follows describes a single T cell receptor (beta chain). The sample comes from a study of blood T cell repertoires in COVID-19. Only in-frame clones appear in the TCRdb table, and some are missing; sequencing was by immunoSEQ multiplex PCR. The top ten clones hold about 4.1% of a sample with some 150,000 clones, about nine tenths of them seen once. V was shortened by 8 bases and J by 8 bases, with 16 bases between the two germline ends. CDR3 length: 13 amino acids. CDR1 and CDR2 (germline): LGHDT, YNNKEL (reference sequence). Participant age was roughly 18 to 95 years, and participants resided in roughly 25 US areas.

The sample taken for sequencing was PBMCs or T cells enriched from blood (not recorded which). The rearrangement joins TRBV3-1 (or the pseudogene TRBV3-2) to TRBJ2-1; D not certain. The clonotype originates from a man aged 50-60 years who had recovered from COVID-19. Written as DNA, the CDR3 is TGTGCCAGCGCAGCCCTCAGGAAGCATGAGCAGTTCTTC. It specifies CASAALRKHEQFF.